This T cell receptor beta chain came from a study of cytomegalovirus exposure and HLA in healthy donors. As for the study in general: Around 80 million unique TCR sequences came from HLA-typed donors in an early release. The study, taken as a whole, reports: Cytomegalovirus-associated TCR beta chains were listed, numbering 150 to 200. Among TCR sequences, most were rare, though some public TCRs appeared in many donors. Immune exposure information available was restricted to CMV serostatus.

This clone was observed at least ten times. Its antigen is unknown. This PCR relied on a set of 60 Vbeta primers and 13 Jbeta primers. Profiling relied on immunoSEQ multiplex PCR, and the TCRdb table lists in-frame clones only, not all of them. Here the sample spans hundreds of thousands of clones, just under 80% being singletons. V gave up 8 bases and J gave up 0 bases, with 13 bases separating them. The CDR3 totals 14 residues. CDR1 SGHAT and CDR2 FQNNGV come from the germline V gene. The V gene is TRBV11-2, the J gene TRBJ1-1; D perhaps matches TRBD1 (5 bases). This receptor was obtained from a boy between 5 and 17 years old in good health and CMV-seronegative. Sequenced: PBMCs. For the CDR3, the DNA is TGTGCCAGCGGGGCAGGGTTACTGAACACTGAAGCTTTCTTT. Protein: CASGAGLLNTEAFF.